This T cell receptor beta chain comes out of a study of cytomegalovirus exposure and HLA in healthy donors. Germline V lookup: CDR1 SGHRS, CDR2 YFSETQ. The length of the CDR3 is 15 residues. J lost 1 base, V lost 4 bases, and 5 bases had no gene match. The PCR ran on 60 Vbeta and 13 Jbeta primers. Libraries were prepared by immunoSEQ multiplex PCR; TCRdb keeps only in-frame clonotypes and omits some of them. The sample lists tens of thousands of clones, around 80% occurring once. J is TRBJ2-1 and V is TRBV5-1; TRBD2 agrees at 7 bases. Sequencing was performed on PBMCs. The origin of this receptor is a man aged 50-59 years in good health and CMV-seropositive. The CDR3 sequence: CASSGGGLSYNEQFF. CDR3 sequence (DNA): TGCGCCAGCAGCGGGGGGGGACTATCCTACAATGAGCAGTTCTTC.